This T cell receptor beta chain was captured in a study of T-cell reconstitution after alpha-beta-depleted transplantation in children. Unique molecular identifiers featured in how the TCRbeta library was prepared. TCRdb called the PCR reads again in MiXCR, with one record for every CDR3 protein. The sample has roughly 190,000 distinct CDR3 sequences; about 14% are singletons. V gave up 5 bases and J gave up 0 bases, with 6 bases separating them. Germline values: CDR1 SGHTA, CDR2 FQGNSA. This CDR3 spans 13 amino acids. At least ten counts were recorded for this clonotype. This TCR was sampled from a human donor who donated a stem cell graft to a child with acute lymphoblastic leukemia. This chain joins TRBV7-2 and TRBJ2-3, with no clear D. The input for sequencing was PBMCs from the stem cell graft donor, taken from the stem cell graft. The CDR3 reads CASSPQSTDTQYF. For the CDR3, the DNA is TGTGCCAGCAGCCCCCAGAGCACAGATACGCAGTATTTT.